Listed below are T cell receptor beta chains from one sample, sequenced in a study of blood T cell repertoires in COVID-19. This table comes from immunoSEQ multiplex PCR, and its TCRdb copy is limited to in-frame clones, with some not included. The sample holds around 140,000 clones; around nine tenths are singletons and the top ten take 10% to 13%. What was sequenced was peripheral blood. These receptors originate from a man between 60 and 75 years old with active or convalescent COVID-19. Each CDR3 is given with its conserved first and last residue. Each record gives: V gene, clone size, D gene, J gene, CDR3 DNA, CDR3 protein. D genes are given only for firm matches. Clone size appears in some rows only: once, few, many, or a class for an expanded clone.

TRBV29-1	NA	NA	TRBJ2-3	TGCAGCGTTGACTTACACACAGATACGCAGTATTTT	CSVDLHTDTQYF
TRBV12-3/TRBV12-4	NA	NA	TRBJ2-7	TGTGCCAGCAGTTTACACAGAACCTACGAGCAGTACTTC	CASSLHRTYEQYF
TRBV5-1	NA	TRBD1	TRBJ1-2	TGCGCCAGCAGCCTGGGACAGGGAATTGGAGCTAACTATGGCTACACCTTC	CASSLGQGIGANYGYTF
TRBV10-1	NA	NA	TRBJ1-2	TGCGCCAGCAGTGAGTCCCGGACAGAGATGAGAAACTATGGCTACACCTTC	CASSESRTEMRNYGYTF
TRBV24-1	NA	TRBD1	TRBJ2-7	TGTGCCACCAGCGGACAGGGGAGCTCCTACGAGCAGTACTTC	CATSGQGSSYEQYF
TRBV6-5	NA	TRBD1	TRBJ1-4	TGTGCCAGCAAACGACAGGGGCCAGTTAATGAAAAACTGTTTTTT	CASKRQGPVNEKLFF
TRBV6-2/TRBV6-3	NA	NA	TRBJ1-1	TGTGCCAGCAGTTCCGCGGACACAATTATTGCTTTCTTT	CASSSADTIIAFF
TRBV6-5	NA	NA	TRBJ1-6	TGTGCCAGCCAAGCCCCACAGGGACATAATTCACCCCTCCACTTT	CASQAPQGHNSPLHF
TRBV7-2	NA	NA	TRBJ2-7	TGTGCCAGCAGCTTAGATACCCCGGGTATTGGCGAGCAGTACTTC	CASSLDTPGIGEQYF
TRBV7-6	NA	NA	TRBJ2-7	TGTGCCAGCAGCTTTCAGGGTCCCCAGTACTTC	CASSFQGPQYF
TRBV19	NA	NA	TRBJ1-1	TGTGCCAGTAGTTCGGACTATGCAGGTGAAGCTTTCTTT	CASSSDYAGEAFF
TRBV9	NA	NA	TRBJ2-7	TGTGCCAGCAGCGTAGGACACAACTACGAGCAGTACTTC	CASSVGHNYEQYF
TRBV28	NA	TRBD2	TRBJ2-7	TGTGCCAGCAGTTTATTGGTAGCGGGGGGTTTGGGGCAGTACTTC	CASSLLVAGGLGQYF
TRBV19	once	TRBD2	TRBJ2-2	TGTGCCAGTAGTAAAAATAGCGGGTACACCGGGGAGCTGTTTTTT	CASSKNSGYTGELFF
TRBV18	NA	NA	TRBJ1-5	TGTGCCAGCTCACCAGCAACAGGGCAACAGCCCCAGCATTTT	CASSPATGQQPQHF
TRBV2	NA	TRBD1	TRBJ1-1	TGTGCCATCCCCAGCGGGATCGGACAGGGCGTTGAAGCTTTCTTT	CAIPSGIGQGVEAFF
TRBV7-3	NA	TRBD2	TRBJ2-7	TGTGCCAGCAGCGTCGGACTAGCGGGAGCCGAGCAGTACTTC	CASSVGLAGAEQYF
TRBV12-3/TRBV12-4	NA	NA	TRBJ1-1	TGTGCCAGCAGACAGGGTATGAACACTGAAGCTTTCTTT	CASRQGMNTEAFF
TRBV7-3	NA	TRBD1	TRBJ2-7	TGTGCCAGCAGCTCCTCTGGGACAGCACCCTACGAGCAGTACTTC	CASSSSGTAPYEQYF
TRBV5-1	NA	NA	TRBJ1-1	TGCGCCAGCAGCTTGGCCTTATGGGACACAAAAGGCGCTTTCTTT	CASSLALWDTKGAFF
TRBV11-3	NA	TRBD2	TRBJ2-1	TGTGCCAGCAGCTTGGGGGACTACTTATCGGAGCAGTTCTTC	CASSLGDYLSEQFF
TRBV4-2	NA	NA	TRBJ2-1	TGTGCCAGCAGCCATCGGGACACCCCCCCCGGAGCGGCCTACAATGAGCAGTTCTTC	CASSHRDTPPGAAYNEQFF
TRBV7-2	NA	NA	TRBJ2-7	TGTGCCAGCAGCTTAGGGGGCGCTGGGTCCGAGCAGTACTTC	CASSLGGAGSEQYF
TRBV11-2	NA	NA	TRBJ2-3	TGTGCCAGCAGCTCCGGATGGGGGGGCAGATTGGATACGCAGTATTTT	CASSSGWGGRLDTQYF
TRBV7-2	NA	TRBD1	TRBJ1-6	TGTGCCAGCGAAGAAAGAACAGGGGATAATTCACCCCTCCACTTT	CASEERTGDNSPLHF
TRBV24-1	NA	NA	TRBJ2-5	TGTGCCACCAGTGATTTGGGGGGCTTGGCAGCTCAAGAGACCCAGTACTTC	CATSDLGGLAAQETQYF
TRBV7-9	NA	TRBD1	TRBJ1-4	TGTGCCAGCAGCCTCCGACAGGGGGCTCGGGAAAAACTGTTTTTT	CASSLRQGAREKLFF
TRBV19	once	NA	TRBJ2-7	TGTGCCAGTAGTACTCGACAGGCCCCCTACGAGCAGTACTTC	CASSTRQAPYEQYF
TRBV4-3	NA	NA	TRBJ2-1	TGCGCCAGCAGCCAAGATCAAGGCACTAACTCCTACAATGAGCAGTTCTTC	CASSQDQGTNSYNEQFF
TRBV10-3	NA	TRBD1	TRBJ1-2	TGTGCCATCAGTGGGACAGGCGAAGGTCTTAACTATGGCTACACCTTC	CAISGTGEGLNYGYTF
TRBV7-2	NA	NA	TRBJ2-3	TGTGCCAGCAGCTTAGGGGGGCTAGCGGCCACAGATACGCAGTATTTT	CASSLGGLAATDTQYF
TRBV6-5	NA	NA	TRBJ2-1	TGTGCCAGCACCAAAAGGGGGGAGGGCCAGGCTGAGCAGTTCTTC	CASTKRGEGQAEQFF
TRBV14	NA	TRBD1	TRBJ2-7	TGTGCCAGCAGCCCCGGGACAGGGGGCAACGAGCAGTACTTC	CASSPGTGGNEQYF